Described below is a single T cell receptor beta chain sequence and its context. The germline V gene has CDR1 SGHNT and CDR2 YYREEE (reference sequence). J gave up 0 bases and V 5 bases, and 7 bases lay outside the gene matches. This CDR3 has 15 amino acids. Seattle-derived patients entered the study during active infection and were followed longitudinally. This specimen belongs to a study of blood T cell repertoires in COVID-19. Study-level background: Specimens from acute and convalescent COVID-19 originated in the United States, Italy and Spain. Sample material is recorded as cDNA or gDNA derived from T cells, B-cell-depleted T cells, or PBMCs.

Study processing details: Estimation of nucleated cell counts relied on the amplification of reference gene primers. Assay used: immunoSEQ multiplex PCR; TCRdb lists only in-frame clones, some missing. The V and J calls and clone size come from that table; D and trimming were worked out from the DNA. Of about 76,000 clones in the sample, roughly 85% were seen once. This receptor was identified in a man aged 50 or older with COVID-19, enrolled during active disease. The gene calls are TRBV5-4 and TRBJ2-7; 8 bases line up with TRBD1. Sample: peripheral blood. The CDR3 bases are TGTGCCAGCAGATTCGGGACAGGCCACTCCTACGAGCAGTACTTC. Translating gives CASRFGTGHSYEQYF.